The clone carrying this T cell receptor beta chain was counted ten times or more. Its antigen is not known. This sample was included in a study of CD8 T cells in ankylosing spondylitis. The study, taken as a whole, reports: With a CD8+ phenotype, disease-linked clones were relatively rare in peripheral blood.

The V and J ends lost 6 bases and 4 bases, in that order; junction bases with no gene match: 6. The CDR3 is 13 residues long. Germline CDR1 and CDR2: DFQATT and SNEGSKA (reference sequence). MiXCR was run by TCRdb on the 5' RACE reads, yielding one entry per CDR3 protein. The sample has around 220,000 distinct CDR3 sequences; roughly 10% are singletons. Material for sequencing was blood, either unsorted or a sorted T cell fraction (not recorded which). This sequence joins TRBV20-1 and TRBJ1-2, with 9 bases matching TRBD1. The origin of this receptor is a male donor with ankylosing spondylitis or in good health (not recorded which). Written as DNA, the CDR3 is TGCAGTGCGAAGGAGGACAGGGGCTATGGCTACACCTTC. Amino acid sequence: CSAKEDRGYGYTF.